The present TCR beta chain was sequenced within a study of T cells in women clearing cervical HPV infection. About the study: HLA type could not be excluded as a confounder.

A remark on this clone: The CDR3 end falls 3 residues outside the read, so it is completed with the germline J gene.

All participants had a single incident cervical HPV16 infection, and prevalent HPV16 infections were excluded. Trimming removed 11 bases at V and 1 base at J, with 16 bases between. From germline, CDR1 is SGHVS and CDR2 FNYEAQ. The CDR3 length is 14 residues. Method: immunoSEQ multiplex PCR; TCRdb's copy keeps in-frame clones and lacks some. The listing contains under 45,000 clones. The rearrangement uses TRBV7-6 and TRBJ2-3, with D maybe TRBD1 (7 bases). This TCR derives from a woman aged 18-69 years with a cervical HPV16 infection that either progressed to CIN3+ or cleared (not recorded which). Sequencing was done on a sample of blood buffy coat. CDR3 residues: CACSLRGGTDTQYF. The part of the CDR3 DNA that was read is TGTGCCTGCTCCCTCAGGGGGGGCACAGATACG.